The entry below describes one T cell receptor (beta chain). Participants' reported clinical history set cohort assignment. This record belongs to a study of blood T cell repertoires in COVID-19. Study summary: The United States, Italy and Spain were the sources of the acute and convalescent COVID-19 samples. Sources were T cells, B-cell-depleted T cells, or PBMCs; the material itself was cDNA or gDNA.

Profiled with immunoSEQ multiplex PCR; TCRdb holds only in-frame clones, not every one. The profile shows approximately 260,000 clones, approximately 88% of them singletons. The CDR3 is 17 amino acids. Sample: PBMCs or T cells enriched from blood (not recorded which). The clonotype originates from a woman in her thirties or forties with acute COVID-19. The chain is built from TRBV21-1 and TRBJ1-5. TRBV21-1 is given as a pseudogene. The CDR3, as DNA: TGTGCCAGCAGCACCAGAGGACGGGATAATAGCAATCAGCCCCAGCATTTT. Translating it yields CASSTRGRDNSNQPQHF.